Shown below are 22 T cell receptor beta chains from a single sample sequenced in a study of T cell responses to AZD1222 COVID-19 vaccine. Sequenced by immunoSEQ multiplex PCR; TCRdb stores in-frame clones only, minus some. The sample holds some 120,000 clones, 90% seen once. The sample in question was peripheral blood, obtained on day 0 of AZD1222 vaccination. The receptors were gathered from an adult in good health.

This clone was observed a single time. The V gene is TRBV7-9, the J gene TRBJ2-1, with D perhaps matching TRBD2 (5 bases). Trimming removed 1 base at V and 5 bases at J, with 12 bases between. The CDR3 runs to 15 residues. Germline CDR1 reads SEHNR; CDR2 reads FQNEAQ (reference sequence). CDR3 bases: TGTGCCAGCAGCTTAGTCTCGCTAGCCAACAATGAGCAGTTCTTC. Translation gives CASSLVSLANNEQFF.

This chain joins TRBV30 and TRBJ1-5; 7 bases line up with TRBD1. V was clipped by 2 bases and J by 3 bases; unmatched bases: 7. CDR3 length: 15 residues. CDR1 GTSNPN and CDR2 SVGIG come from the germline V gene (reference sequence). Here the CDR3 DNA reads TGTGCCTGGAGTCGACAGGGTCTAGACAATCAGCCCCAGCATTTT. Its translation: CAWSRQGLDNQPQHF. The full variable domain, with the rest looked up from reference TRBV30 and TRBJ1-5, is SQTIHQWPATLVQPVGSPLSLECTVEGTSNPNLYWYRQAAGRGLQLLFYSVGIGQISSEVPQNLSASRPQDRQFILSSKKLLLSDSGFYLCAWSRQGLDNQPQHFGDGTRLSIL.

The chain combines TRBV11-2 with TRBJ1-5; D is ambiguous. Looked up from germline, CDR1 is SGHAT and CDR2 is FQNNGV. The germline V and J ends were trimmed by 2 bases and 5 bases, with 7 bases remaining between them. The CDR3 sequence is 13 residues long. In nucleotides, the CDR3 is TGTGCCAGCAGCTTAAATTACGATCAGCCCCAGCATTTT. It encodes CASSLNYDQPQHF.

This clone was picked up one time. The DNA for the CDR3 is TGTGCCAGCAGCGCTACAGGGCTTCAGAAACTGTTTTTT. Translated: CASSATGLQKLFF. The J gene is TRBJ1-4, the V gene TRBV7-8; D might be TRBD1 (6 bases). Per the germline V gene, CDR1 is SGHVS and CDR2 is FQNEAQ. The CDR3 covers 13 residues. The V gene lost 5 bases and the J gene lost 11 bases, with 15 bases spanning the gap.

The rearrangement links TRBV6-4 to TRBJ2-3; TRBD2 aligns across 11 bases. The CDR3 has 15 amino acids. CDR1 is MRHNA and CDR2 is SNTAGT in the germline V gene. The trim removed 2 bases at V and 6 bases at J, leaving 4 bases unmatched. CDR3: CASSDELAGVDTQYF. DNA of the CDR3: TGTGCCAGCAGTGACGAACTAGCGGGAGTGGATACGCAGTATTTT.

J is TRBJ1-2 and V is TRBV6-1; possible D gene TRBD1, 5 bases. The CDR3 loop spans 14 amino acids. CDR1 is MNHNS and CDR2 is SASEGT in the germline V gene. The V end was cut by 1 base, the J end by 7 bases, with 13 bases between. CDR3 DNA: TGTGCCAGCAGTGAAGTGCAGGGAAGGGGTGGCTACACCTTC. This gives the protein CASSEVQGRGGYTF.

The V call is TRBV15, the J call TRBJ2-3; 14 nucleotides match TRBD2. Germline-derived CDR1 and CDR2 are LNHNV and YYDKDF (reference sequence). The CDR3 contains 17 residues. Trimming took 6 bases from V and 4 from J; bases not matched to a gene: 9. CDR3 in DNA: TGTGCCACCAGTTCCGGGACTAGCGGGAGTCCGGCAGATACGCAGTATTTT. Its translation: CATSSGTSGSPADTQYF.

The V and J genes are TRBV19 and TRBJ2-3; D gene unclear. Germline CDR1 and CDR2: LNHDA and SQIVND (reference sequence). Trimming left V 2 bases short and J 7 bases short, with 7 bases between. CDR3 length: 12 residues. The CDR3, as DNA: TGTGCCAGTAGTATAATAGGGCATACGCAGTATTTT. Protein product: CASSIIGHTQYF.

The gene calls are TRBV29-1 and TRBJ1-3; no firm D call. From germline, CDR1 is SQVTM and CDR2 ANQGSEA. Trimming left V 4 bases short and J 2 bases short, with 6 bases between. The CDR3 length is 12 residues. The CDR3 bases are TGCAGCGTTGGGGGTACTGGAAACACCATATATTTT. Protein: CSVGGTGNTIYF. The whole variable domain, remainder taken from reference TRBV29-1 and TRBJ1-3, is SAVISQKPSRDICQRGTSLTIQCQVDSQVTMMFWYRQQPGQSLTLIATANQGSEATYESGFVIDKFPISRPNLTFSTLTVSNMSPEDSSIYLCSVGGTGNTIYFGEGSWLTVV.

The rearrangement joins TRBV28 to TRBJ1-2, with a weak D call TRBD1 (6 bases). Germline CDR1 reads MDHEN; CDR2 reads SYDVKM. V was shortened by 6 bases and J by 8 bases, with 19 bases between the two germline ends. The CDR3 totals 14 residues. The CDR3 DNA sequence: TGTGCCAGCAGCCCGAGTGGGGGCTTTTCCGGCTACACCTTC. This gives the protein CASSPSGGFSGYTF.

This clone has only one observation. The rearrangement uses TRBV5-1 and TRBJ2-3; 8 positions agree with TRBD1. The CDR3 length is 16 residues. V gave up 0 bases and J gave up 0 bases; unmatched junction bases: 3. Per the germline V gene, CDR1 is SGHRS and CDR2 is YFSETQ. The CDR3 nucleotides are TGCGCCAGCAGCTTGGGAGACAGGGGAAGCACAGATACGCAGTATTTT. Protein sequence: CASSLGDRGSTDTQYF.

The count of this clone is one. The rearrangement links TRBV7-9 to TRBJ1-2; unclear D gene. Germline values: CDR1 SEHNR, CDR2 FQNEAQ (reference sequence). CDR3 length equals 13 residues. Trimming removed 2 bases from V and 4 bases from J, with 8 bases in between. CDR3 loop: CASSLTEVYGYTF. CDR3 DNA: TGTGCCAGCAGCTTAACTGAGGTCTATGGCTACACCTTC.

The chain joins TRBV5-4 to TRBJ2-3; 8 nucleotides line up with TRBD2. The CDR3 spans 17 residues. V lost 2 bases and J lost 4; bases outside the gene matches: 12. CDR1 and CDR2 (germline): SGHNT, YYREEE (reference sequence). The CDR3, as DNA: TGTGCCAGCAGCTTAGGGGGACCGGGAGCGGGAGCAGATACGCAGTATTTT. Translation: CASSLGGPGAGADTQYF.

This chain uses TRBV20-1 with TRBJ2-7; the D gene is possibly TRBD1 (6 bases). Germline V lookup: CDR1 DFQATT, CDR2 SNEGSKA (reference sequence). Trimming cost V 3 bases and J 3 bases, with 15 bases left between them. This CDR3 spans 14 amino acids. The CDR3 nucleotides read TGCAGTGCTAGTCTACAGGGTCATGGCTACGAGCAGTACTTC. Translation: CSASLQGHGYEQYF.

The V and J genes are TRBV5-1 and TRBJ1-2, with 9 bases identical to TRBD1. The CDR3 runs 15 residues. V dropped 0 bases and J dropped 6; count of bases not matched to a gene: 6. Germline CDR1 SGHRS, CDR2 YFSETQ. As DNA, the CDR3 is TGCGCCAGCAGCTTGGCCGAGGACAGGGGAGATGGCTACACCTTC. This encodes CASSLAEDRGDGYTF.

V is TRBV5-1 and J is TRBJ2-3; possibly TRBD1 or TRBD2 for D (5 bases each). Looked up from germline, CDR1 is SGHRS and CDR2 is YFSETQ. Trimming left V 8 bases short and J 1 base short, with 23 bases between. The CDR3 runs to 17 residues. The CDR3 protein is CASTWGNTPAGTDTQYF. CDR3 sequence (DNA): TGCGCCAGTACCTGGGGGAACACCCCGGCGGGCACAGATACGCAGTATTTT.

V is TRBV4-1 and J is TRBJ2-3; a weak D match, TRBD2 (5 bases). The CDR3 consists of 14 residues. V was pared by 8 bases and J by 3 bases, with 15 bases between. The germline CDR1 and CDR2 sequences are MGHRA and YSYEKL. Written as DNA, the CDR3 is TGCGCCAGCGTAGATCGAGGGCGAACAGATACGCAGTATTTT. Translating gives CASVDRGRTDTQYF.

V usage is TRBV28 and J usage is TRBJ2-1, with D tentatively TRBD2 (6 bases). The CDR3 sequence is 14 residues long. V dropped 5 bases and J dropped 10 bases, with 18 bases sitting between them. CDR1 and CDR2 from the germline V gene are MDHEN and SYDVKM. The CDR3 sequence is CASSPGERRGEQFF. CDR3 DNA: TGTGCCAGCAGTCCCGGGGAGCGCCGGGGGGAGCAGTTCTTC. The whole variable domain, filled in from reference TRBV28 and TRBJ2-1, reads DVKVTQSSRYLVKRTGEKVFLECVQDMDHENMFWYRQDPGLGLRLIYFSYDVKMKEKGDIPEGYSVSREKKERFSLILESASTNQTSMYLCASSPGERRGEQFFGPGTRLTVL.

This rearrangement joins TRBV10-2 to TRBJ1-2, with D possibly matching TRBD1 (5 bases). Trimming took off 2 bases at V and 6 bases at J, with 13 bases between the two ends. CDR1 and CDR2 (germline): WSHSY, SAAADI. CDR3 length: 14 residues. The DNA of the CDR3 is TGCGCCAGCAGTGAGGGGGGGGACTGGAATGGCTACACCTTC. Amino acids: CASSEGGDWNGYTF.

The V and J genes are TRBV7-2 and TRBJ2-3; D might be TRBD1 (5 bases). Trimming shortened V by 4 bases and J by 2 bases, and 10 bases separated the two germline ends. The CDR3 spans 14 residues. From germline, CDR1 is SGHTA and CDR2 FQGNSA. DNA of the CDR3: TGTGCCAGCAGCTACGACAGCAACACAGATACGCAGTATTTT. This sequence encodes CASSYDSNTDTQYF. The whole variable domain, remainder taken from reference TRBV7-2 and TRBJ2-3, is GAGVSQSPSNKVTEKGKDVELRCDPISGHTALYWYRQSLGQGLEFLIYFQGNSAPDKSGLPSDRFSAERTGGSVSTLTIQRTQQEDSAVYLCASSYDSNTDTQYFGPGTRLTVL.

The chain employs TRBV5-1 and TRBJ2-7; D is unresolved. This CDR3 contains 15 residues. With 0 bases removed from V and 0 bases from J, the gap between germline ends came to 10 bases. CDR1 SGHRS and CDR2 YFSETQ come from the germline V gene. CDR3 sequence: CASSLGHRGSYEQYF. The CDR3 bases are TGCGCCAGCAGCTTGGGCCACAGAGGCTCCTACGAGCAGTACTTC.

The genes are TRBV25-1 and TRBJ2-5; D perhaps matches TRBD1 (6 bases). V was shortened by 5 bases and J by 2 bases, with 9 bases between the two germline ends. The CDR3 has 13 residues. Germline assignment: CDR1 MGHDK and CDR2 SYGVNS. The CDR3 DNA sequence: TGTGCCAGCAGTTGGGACAAGCAAGAGACCCAGTACTTC. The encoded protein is CASSWDKQETQYF.